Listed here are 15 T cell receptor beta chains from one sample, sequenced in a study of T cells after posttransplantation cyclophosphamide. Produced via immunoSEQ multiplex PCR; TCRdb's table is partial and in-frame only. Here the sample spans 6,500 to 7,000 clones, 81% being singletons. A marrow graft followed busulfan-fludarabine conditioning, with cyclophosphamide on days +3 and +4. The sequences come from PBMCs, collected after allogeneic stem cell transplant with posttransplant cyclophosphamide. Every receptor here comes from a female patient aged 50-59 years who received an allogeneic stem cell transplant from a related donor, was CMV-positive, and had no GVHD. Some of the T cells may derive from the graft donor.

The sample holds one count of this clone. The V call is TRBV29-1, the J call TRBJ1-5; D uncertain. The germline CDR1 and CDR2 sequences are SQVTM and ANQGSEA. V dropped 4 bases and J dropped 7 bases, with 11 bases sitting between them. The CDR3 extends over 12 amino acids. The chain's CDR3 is CSVVEAEQPQHF. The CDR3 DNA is TGCAGCGTTGTAGAAGCTGAGCAGCCCCAGCATTTT. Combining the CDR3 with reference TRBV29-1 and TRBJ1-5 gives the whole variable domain SAVISQKPSRDICQRGTSLTIQCQVDSQVTMMFWYRQQPGQSLTLIATANQGSEATYESGFVIDKFPISRPNLTFSTLTVSNMSPEDSSIYLCSVVEAEQPQHFGDGTRLSIL.

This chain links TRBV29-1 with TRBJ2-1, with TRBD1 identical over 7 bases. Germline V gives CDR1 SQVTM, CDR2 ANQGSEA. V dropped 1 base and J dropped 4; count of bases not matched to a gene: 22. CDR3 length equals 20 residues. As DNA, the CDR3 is TGCAGCGTTGAAGCCCCTCGGGACAGCCGTCCATTATCTGTATACAATGAGCAGTTCTTC. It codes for CSVEAPRDSRPLSVYNEQFF.

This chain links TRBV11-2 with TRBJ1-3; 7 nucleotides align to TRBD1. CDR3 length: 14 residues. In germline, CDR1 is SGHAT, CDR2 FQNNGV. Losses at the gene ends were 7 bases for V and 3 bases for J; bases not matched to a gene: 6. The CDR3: CASNAGGNGNTIYF. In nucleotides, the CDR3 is TGTGCCAGCAACGCAGGGGGGAATGGAAACACCATATATTTT. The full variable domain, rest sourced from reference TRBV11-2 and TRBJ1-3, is EAGVAQSPRYKIIEKRQSVAFWCNPISGHATLYWYQQILGQGPKLLIQFQNNGVVDDSQLPKDRFSAERLKGVDSTLKIQPAKLEDSAVYLCASNAGGNGNTIYFGEGSWLTVV.

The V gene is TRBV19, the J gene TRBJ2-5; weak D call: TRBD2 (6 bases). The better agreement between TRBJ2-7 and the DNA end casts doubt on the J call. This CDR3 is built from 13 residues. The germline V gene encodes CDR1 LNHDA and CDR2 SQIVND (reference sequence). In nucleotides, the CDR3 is TGTGCCAGTAGTCCGGGAGTAAGCTACGAGCAGTACTTC. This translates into CASSPGVSYEQYF.

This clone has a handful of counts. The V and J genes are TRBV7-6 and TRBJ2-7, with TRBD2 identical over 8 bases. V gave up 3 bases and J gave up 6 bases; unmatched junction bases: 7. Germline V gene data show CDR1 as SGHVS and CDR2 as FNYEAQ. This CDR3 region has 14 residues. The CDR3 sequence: CASSLQGTSPEQYF. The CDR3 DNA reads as TGTGCCAGCAGCTTGCAGGGGACTAGTCCCGAGCAGTACTTC.

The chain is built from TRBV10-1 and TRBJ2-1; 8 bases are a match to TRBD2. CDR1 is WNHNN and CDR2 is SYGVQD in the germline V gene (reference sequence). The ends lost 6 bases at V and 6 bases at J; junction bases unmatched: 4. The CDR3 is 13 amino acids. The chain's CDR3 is CASRAGGSNEQFF. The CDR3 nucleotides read TGCGCCAGCAGGGCGGGGGGATCCAATGAGCAGTTCTTC.

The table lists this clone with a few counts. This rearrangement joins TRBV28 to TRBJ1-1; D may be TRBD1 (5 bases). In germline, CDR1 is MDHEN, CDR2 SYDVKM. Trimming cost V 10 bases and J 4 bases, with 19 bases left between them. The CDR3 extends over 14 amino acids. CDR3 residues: CATNSGGESTEAFF. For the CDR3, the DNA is TGTGCCACGAACTCCGGAGGGGAAAGCACTGAAGCTTTCTTT.

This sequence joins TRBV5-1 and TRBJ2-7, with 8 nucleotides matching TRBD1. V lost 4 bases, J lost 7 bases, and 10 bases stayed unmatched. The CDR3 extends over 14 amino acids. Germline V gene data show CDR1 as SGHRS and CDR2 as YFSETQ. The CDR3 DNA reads TGCGCCAGCAGCCCTAATGACAGGGGCGAGGAGCAGTACTTC. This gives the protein CASSPNDRGEEQYF.

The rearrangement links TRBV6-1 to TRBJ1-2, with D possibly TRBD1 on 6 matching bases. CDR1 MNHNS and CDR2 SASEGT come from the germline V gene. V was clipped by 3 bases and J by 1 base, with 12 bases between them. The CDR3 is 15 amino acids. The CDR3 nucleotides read TGTGCCAGCAGTGATTCGGGACAACTTAACTATGGCTACACCTTC. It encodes CASSDSGQLNYGYTF.

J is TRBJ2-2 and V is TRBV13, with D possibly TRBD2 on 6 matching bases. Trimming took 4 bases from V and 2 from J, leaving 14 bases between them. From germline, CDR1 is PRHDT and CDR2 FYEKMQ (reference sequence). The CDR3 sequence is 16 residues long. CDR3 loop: CASSSLGGVNTGELFF. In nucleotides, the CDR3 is TGTGCCAGCAGCTCCCTCGGCGGGGTTAACACCGGGGAGCTGTTTTTT.

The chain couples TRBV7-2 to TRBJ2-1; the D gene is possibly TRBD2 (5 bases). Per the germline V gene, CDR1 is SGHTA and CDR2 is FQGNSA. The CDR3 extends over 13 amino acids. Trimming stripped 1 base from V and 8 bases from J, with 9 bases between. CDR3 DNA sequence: TGTGCCAGCAGCTTAGAACCTAGCTATGAGCAGTTCTTC. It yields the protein CASSLEPSYEQFF.

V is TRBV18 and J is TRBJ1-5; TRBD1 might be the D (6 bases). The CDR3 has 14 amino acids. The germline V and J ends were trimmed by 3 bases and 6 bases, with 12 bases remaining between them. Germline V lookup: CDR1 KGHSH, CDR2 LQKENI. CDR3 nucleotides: TGTGCCAGCTCACCTTTGGGGGCGGGTCAGCCCCAGCATTTT. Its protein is CASSPLGAGQPQHF.

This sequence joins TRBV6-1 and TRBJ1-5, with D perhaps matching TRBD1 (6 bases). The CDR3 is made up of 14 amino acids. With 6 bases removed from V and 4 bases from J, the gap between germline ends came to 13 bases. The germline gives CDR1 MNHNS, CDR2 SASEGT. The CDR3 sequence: CASRETGANQPQHF. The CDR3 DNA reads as TGTGCCAGCAGGGAGACAGGAGCGAATCAGCCCCAGCATTTT.

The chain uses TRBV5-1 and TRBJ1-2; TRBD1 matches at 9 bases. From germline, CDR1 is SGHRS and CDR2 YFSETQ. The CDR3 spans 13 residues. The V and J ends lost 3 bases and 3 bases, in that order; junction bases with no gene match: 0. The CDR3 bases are TGCGCCAGCAGCTGGACAGGGGACTATGGCTACACCTTC. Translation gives CASSWTGDYGYTF.

The CDR3 reads CASSLDALAGGYYEQYF. CDR3 DNA: TGTGCCAGCAGCTTAGATGCACTAGCGGGGGGGTACTACGAGCAGTACTTC. The chain links TRBV7-2 to TRBJ2-7; 13 bases line up with TRBD2. Germline V gene sequence: CDR1 SGHTA, CDR2 FQGNSA. Trimming at V came to 1 base and at J to 3 bases, leaving 6 bases not matched to a gene. The CDR3 runs to 17 residues.